This TCR beta chain was sequenced in a study of T-cell memory formation after mild COVID-19. Notes on the study in general: Clones contracting across day 15 to 85 had a balanced CD4/CD8 profile; later expanding clones leaned CD4+.

TCRdb analysed the 5' RACE reads with MiXCR anew, one entry per CDR3 protein. There are about 49,000 distinct CDR3 sequences in the sample; under 7.5% occur only once, and more than 1.3% lies in the top ten. Regarding this clonotype: Its antigen is not known.

There are 16 residues in the CDR3. Germline loops: CDR1 KGHSH, CDR2 LQKENI. V lost 4 bases and J lost 2, with 17 bases in between. Sequenced: PBMCs or a T cell subset sorted from them (not recorded which). This clonotype was sampled from a man between 18 and 29 years old who had mild COVID-19 (a few samples of this study predate the infection). Cell type and time point are not known. This chain uses TRBV18 with TRBJ2-5; D is undetermined. The CDR3 is CASSLQSPTPQETQYF. The CDR3 nucleotides are TGTGCCAGCTCACTCCAAAGCCCCACGCCTCAAGAGACCCAGTACTTC.